Each of the 3 T cell receptor beta chains below was sequenced from the same sample in a study of T-cell memory formation after mild COVID-19. TCRdb independently ran MiXCR on the 5' RACE reads; one entry per CDR3 protein. The data contain 350,000 to 450,000 distinct CDR3 sequences, roughly 20% of them singletons. Sequencing was performed on PBMCs or a T cell subset sorted from them (not recorded which). These receptor sequences come from an adult woman who had mild COVID-19 (a few samples of this study predate the infection). Cell type and time point are not known.

Ten or more counts support this clonotype. The chain is built from TRBV7-9 and TRBJ2-1, with TRBD2 matching 9 bases. Germline V gene data show CDR1 as SEHNR and CDR2 as FQNEAQ (reference sequence). The CDR3 covers 15 residues. The trim removed 3 bases at V and 8 bases at J, leaving 8 bases unmatched. DNA of the CDR3: TGTGCCAGCAGCTTGCGTAGCGGGAGTCGCGATGAGCAGTTCTTC. Translating gives CASSLRSGSRDEQFF.

The J gene is TRBJ1-5, the V gene TRBV25-1; D is possibly TRBD1 (6 bases). The CDR3 has 14 amino acids. Trimming removed 4 bases from V and 6 bases from J, with 13 bases in between. Germline V gives CDR1 MGHDK, CDR2 SYGVNS. CDR3 in amino acids: CASSVSGVVQPQHF. CDR3 nucleotides: TGTGCCAGCAGTGTCTCAGGGGTCGTTCAGCCCCAGCATTTT.

This chain links TRBV6-9 with TRBJ2-7, with 9 bases matching TRBD2. CDR1 is MNHGY and CDR2 is SVAAGI in the germline V gene. This CDR3 spans 15 amino acids. V dropped 4 bases and J dropped 5; count of bases not matched to a gene: 9. CDR3 coding DNA: TGTGCCAGCAGTTCCAGGCGGGGGGGCCAAAACGAGCAGTACTTC. This sequence encodes CASSSRRGGQNEQYF.